This record covers a single TCR beta chain. The germline gene is not matched at one end of the junction; a read error may be the cause. This entry is derived from a study of CD8+CD57+ T cells in acquired aplastic anemia. The template used for profiling TCR beta VDJ and CDR3 was genomic DNA. MiXCR was run by TCRdb on the reads, yielding one entry per CDR3 protein. In the table there are about 210,000 distinct CDR3 sequences, 60% to 65% of which are singletons. Germline CDR1 and CDR2: SEHNR and FQNEAQ (reference sequence). This CDR3 has 14 residues. The sequencing sample was made of sorted CD4+, CD8+, or CD8+CD57+ T cells (not recorded which) from PBMCs. This receptor was taken from a human donor in good health. The V and J genes are TRBV7-9 and TRBJ2-5; D is ambiguous. The CDR3 nucleotides are TGTGCTAGCAGCACACCGGGCCCCCAAGAGACCCAGTACTTC. This encodes CASSTPGPQETQYF.